The clone carrying this TCR beta chain was detected many times. The sample is drawn from a study of T cell repertoires in cytomegalovirus infection. The CDR3 spans 16 residues. From germline, CDR1 is SGHTA and CDR2 FQGNSA. Trimming removed 3 bases from V and 4 bases from J; junction bases left unmatched: 6. One entry per CDR3 protein, called by TCRdb with MiXCR from the reads. This table holds approximately 150,000 distinct CDR3 sequences, 5.5% to 8% found once. The TCR originated in a human donor in good health (CMV status not recorded). Some clones in this sample may be carry-over from other donors' samples. The V gene is TRBV7-2, the J gene TRBJ2-5, with 12 positions matching TRBD2. Input material: PBMCs. The CDR3 sequence is CASSFLAGGLGETQYF. The CDR3 DNA is TGTGCCAGCAGCTTTCTAGCGGGGGGGCTGGGAGAGACCCAGTACTTC.